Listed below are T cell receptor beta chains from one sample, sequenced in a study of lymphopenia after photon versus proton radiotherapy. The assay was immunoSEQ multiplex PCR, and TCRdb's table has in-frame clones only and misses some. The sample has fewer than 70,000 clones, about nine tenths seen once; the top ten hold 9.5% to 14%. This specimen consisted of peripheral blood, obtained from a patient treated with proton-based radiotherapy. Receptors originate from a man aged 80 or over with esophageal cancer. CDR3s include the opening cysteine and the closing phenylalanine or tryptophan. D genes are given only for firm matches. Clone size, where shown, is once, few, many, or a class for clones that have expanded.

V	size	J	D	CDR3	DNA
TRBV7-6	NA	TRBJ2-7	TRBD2	CASSLAQGGTYEQYF	TGTGCCAGCAGCTTAGCGCAGGGAGGGACCTACGAGCAGTACTTC
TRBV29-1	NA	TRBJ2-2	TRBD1	CSVRGTGMTGELFF	TGCAGCGTTAGGGGGACAGGGATGACCGGGGAGCTGTTTTTT
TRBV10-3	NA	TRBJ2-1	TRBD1	CAIARTGNNEQFF	TGTGCCATCGCCAGGACAGGGAACAATGAGCAGTTCTTC
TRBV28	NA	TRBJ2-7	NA	CASSSRLLPYEQYF	TGTGCCAGCAGTTCCCGACTACTTCCGTACGAGCAGTACTTC
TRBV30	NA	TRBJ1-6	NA	CAWTFAGDSPLHF	TGTGCCTGGACCTTCGCAGGGGATTCACCCCTCCACTTT
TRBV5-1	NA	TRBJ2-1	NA	CASSSRGAGTYNEQFF	TGCGCCAGCAGCTCCCGGGGAGCCGGCACCTACAATGAGCAGTTCTTC
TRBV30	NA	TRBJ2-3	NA	CAWIPGVSGTDTQYF	TGTGCCTGGATCCCGGGGGTATCGGGCACAGATACGCAGTATTTT
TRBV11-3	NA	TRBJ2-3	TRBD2	CASSYSVWGGTDTQYF	TGTGCCAGCAGCTACAGCGTGTGGGGAGGGACAGATACGCAGTATTTT
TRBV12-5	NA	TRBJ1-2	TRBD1	CASGFSGQNYGYTF	TGTGCTAGTGGTTTTTCGGGACAGAACTATGGCTACACCTTC
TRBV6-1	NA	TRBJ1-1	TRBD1	CASRGQTETEAFF	TGTGCCAGCAGGGGACAGACAGAGACTGAAGCTTTCTTT
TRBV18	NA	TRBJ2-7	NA	CASSPNPPWTGEQYF	TGTGCCAGCTCACCCAATCCCCCCTGGACGGGCGAGCAGTACTTC
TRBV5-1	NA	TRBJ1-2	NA	CASSLGENGYTF	TGCGCCAGCAGCTTGGGAGAAAATGGCTACACCTTC
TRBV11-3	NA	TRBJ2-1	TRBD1	CASSSRSGTGPYNEQFF	TGTGCCAGCAGCTCACGATCCGGGACAGGGCCCTACAATGAGCAGTTCTTC
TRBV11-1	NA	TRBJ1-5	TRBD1	CASSLDRGRDQPQHF	TGTGCCAGCAGCTTGGACAGGGGGCGAGATCAGCCCCAGCATTTT
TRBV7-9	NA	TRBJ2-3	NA	CASNTYLGQRTDTQYF	TGTGCCAGCAACACCTACCTCGGACAGCGCACAGATACGCAGTATTTT
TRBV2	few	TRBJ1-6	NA	CASSEQRALHF	TGTGCCAGCAGCGAACAGAGGGCCCTCCACTTT
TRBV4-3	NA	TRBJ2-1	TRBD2	CASSQDLRAGVGNEQFF	TGCGCCAGCAGCCAAGATCTAAGGGCGGGAGTGGGCAATGAGCAGTTCTTC
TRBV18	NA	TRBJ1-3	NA	CASSSINVGNTIYF	TGTGCCAGCTCATCGATAAACGTAGGAAACACCATATATTTT
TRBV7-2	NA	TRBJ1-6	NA	CASSRLGEPNSPLHF	TGTGCCAGCAGCCGCCTTGGAGAGCCGAATTCACCCCTCCACTTT
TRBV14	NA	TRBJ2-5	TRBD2	CASSQELAGVRGQETQYF	TGTGCCAGCAGCCAAGAGCTAGCGGGAGTTCGGGGGCAAGAGACCCAGTACTTC
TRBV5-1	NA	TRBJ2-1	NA	CASSLVGGTPYNEQFF	TGCGCCAGCAGCTTGGTAGGCGGGACCCCCTACAATGAGCAGTTCTTC
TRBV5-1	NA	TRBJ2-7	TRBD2	CASSISGRIVHEQYF	TGCGCCAGCAGCATTAGCGGGAGGATCGTGCACGAGCAGTACTTC
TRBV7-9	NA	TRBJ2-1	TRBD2	CASSPALAASYNEQFF	TGTGCCAGCAGTCCCGCGCTAGCGGCCTCCTACAATGAGCAGTTCTTC
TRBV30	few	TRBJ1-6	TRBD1	CAWSRGQDNSPLHF	TGTGCCTGGAGTCGGGGACAGGATAATTCACCCCTCCACTTT
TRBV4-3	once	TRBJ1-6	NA	CASSQKAGEGSPLHF	TGCGCCAGCAGCCAAAAGGCCGGGGAGGGTTCACCCCTCCACTTT
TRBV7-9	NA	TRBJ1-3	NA	CASSFWQGNSGNTIYF	TGTGCCAGCAGCTTCTGGCAGGGGAATTCTGGAAACACCATATATTTT
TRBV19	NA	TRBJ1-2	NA	CASSEGDVTGFGYGYTF	TGTGCCAGTAGTGAAGGGGATGTGACGGGCTTTGGCTATGGCTACACCTTC
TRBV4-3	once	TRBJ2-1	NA	CASSQLQSEQFF	TGCGCCAGCAGCCAATTACAGTCTGAGCAGTTCTTC
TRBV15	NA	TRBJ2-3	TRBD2	CATSRGLAGADTQYF	TGTGCCACCAGCCGCGGGCTAGCGGGAGCAGATACGCAGTATTTT
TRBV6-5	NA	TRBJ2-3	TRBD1	CASTRGILGDTQYF	TGTGCCAGCACCAGGGGGATCCTGGGAGATACGCAGTATTTT
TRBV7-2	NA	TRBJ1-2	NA	CASSLDFGTRIGGYTF	TGTGCCAGCAGCTTAGATTTTGGGACCAGGATTGGTGGCTACACCTTC
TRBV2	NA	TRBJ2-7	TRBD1	CASRLDRASYEQYF	TGTGCCAGCAGATTGGACAGGGCTTCCTACGAGCAGTACTTC